This T cell receptor beta chain derives from a study of shared clonotypes between healthy human individuals. The germline CDR1 and CDR2 sequences are MNHNS and SASEGT. This CDR3 is 14 amino acids long. Trimming took off 8 bases at V and 0 bases at J, with 10 bases between the two ends. Profiling relied on immunoSEQ multiplex PCR, and the TCRdb table lists in-frame clones only, not all of them. The sample has around 980,000 clones; 70% to 80% are singletons. The source of this sequence is a man aged 18 to 29 in good health. Some clones in this sample may be carry-over from other donors' samples. The sample taken for sequencing was memory CD4+ T cells from PBMCs. This sample's subset: CD45RA-negative fraction. The rearrangement links TRBV6-1 to TRBJ2-2; D uncertain. The CDR3 here is CASRQYSNTGELFF. The CDR3 DNA follows: TGTGCCAGCCGGCAGTACTCGAACACCGGGGAGCTGTTTTTT.